What follows are 18 T cell receptor beta chains derived from one specimen sequenced in a study of blood T cell repertoires in COVID-19. Profiling relied on immunoSEQ multiplex PCR, and the TCRdb table lists in-frame clones only, not all of them. The data contain nearly 15,000 clones, roughly 90% of them singletons. The sample taken for sequencing was peripheral blood. These receptors all stem from a human donor in a cohort sampled during active COVID-19.

V usage is TRBV5-4 and J usage is TRBJ1-1, with TRBD1 matching over 7 bases. V lost 4 bases, J lost 3 bases, and 6 bases stayed unmatched. The CDR3 contains 14 residues. The germline gives CDR1 SGHNT, CDR2 YYREEE (reference sequence). The CDR3 spells CASSADRSYTEAFF. For the CDR3, the DNA is TGTGCCAGCAGCGCGGACAGGAGCTACACTGAAGCTTTCTTT.

The chain combines TRBV6-4 with TRBJ2-3; the D gene is possibly TRBD2 (6 bases). Germline assignment: CDR1 MRHNA and CDR2 SNTAGT. The CDR3 length is 14 residues. Trimming took off 7 bases at V and 6 bases at J, with 17 bases between the two ends. CDR3 DNA sequence: TGTGCCAGCAAGGGGACTCCCGGGATGGATACGCAGTATTTT. It yields the protein CASKGTPGMDTQYF.

The CDR3, as DNA: TGCGCCAGCAGCTTAGGACAGGGGAACGAAAAACTGTTTTTT. This translates into CASSLGQGNEKLFF. This chain joins TRBV5-1 and TRBJ1-4; 9 bases fit TRBD1. V was pared by 2 bases and J by 8 bases, with 4 bases of the junction left unmatched. From germline, CDR1 is SGHRS and CDR2 YFSETQ. The CDR3 extends over 14 amino acids.

A few counts support this clone. The V and J genes are TRBV30 and TRBJ1-6; tentatively, D is TRBD1 (6 bases). Trimming took off 5 bases at V and 11 bases at J, with 16 bases between the two ends. Germline assignment: CDR1 GTSNPN and CDR2 SVGIG (reference sequence). This CDR3 is built from 13 residues. The CDR3 loop is CAWGGGLLTPLHF. The DNA for the CDR3 is TGTGCCTGGGGCGGGGGCCTTCTAACACCCCTCCACTTT.

The chain couples TRBV5-6 to TRBJ2-1, with D hard to call. The CDR3 extends over 15 amino acids. Germline CDR1 and CDR2: SGHDT and YYEEEE. Trimming cost V 1 base and J 7 bases, with 15 bases left between them. The CDR3 DNA sequence: TGTGCCAGCAGCTTGATGTCCCTATTAGTGAATGAGCAGTTCTTC. Its protein is CASSLMSLLVNEQFF.

This clone has just one count. The chain couples TRBV5-1 to TRBJ2-4; D is possibly TRBD2 (6 bases). The CDR3 has 12 residues. Germline-derived CDR1 and CDR2 are SGHRS and YFSETQ. Between the trimmed V and J ends, which lost 4 bases and 7 bases, there was a span of 9 bases. The CDR3 nucleotides read TGCGCCAGCAGCGCCGGGGGTAACATTCAGTACTTC. This encodes CASSAGGNIQYF.

This sequence joins TRBV4-1 and TRBJ2-5; D may be TRBD1 (5 bases). Germline V gene sequence: CDR1 MGHRA, CDR2 YSYEKL. The CDR3 has 15 residues. The V end was cut by 4 bases, the J end by 5 bases, with 17 bases between. Written as DNA, the CDR3 is TGCGCCAGCAGCCTAGATCCGACAGTTTCTGAGACCCAGTACTTC. It yields the protein CASSLDPTVSETQYF.

The chain carries TRBV5-8 and TRBJ2-7, with TRBD1 identical over 9 bases. CDR1 SGHTS and CDR2 YDEGEE come from the germline V gene. V lost 4 bases, J lost 3 bases, and 8 bases stayed unmatched. The CDR3 spans 15 residues. CDR3 nucleotides: TGTGCCAGCAGCCAGACAGGGGGACCTTACTACGAGCAGTACTTC. Protein product: CASSQTGGPYYEQYF.

The V call is TRBV3-1 (or the pseudogene TRBV3-2), the J call TRBJ2-7, with 8 nucleotides matching TRBD1. Germline V CDR1 and CDR2: LGHDT, YNNKEL (reference sequence). V lost 4 bases to trimming and J lost 2 bases; unmatched junction nucleotides: 7. The CDR3 runs 15 residues. CDR3: CASSLRTGMTYEQYF. The CDR3 DNA follows: TGTGCCAGCAGCCTCCGGACAGGGATGACCTACGAGCAGTACTTC.

The V call is TRBV10-3, the J call TRBJ2-3; 8 nucleotides line up with TRBD2. This CDR3 has 15 amino acids. Trimming at V came to 6 bases and at J to 0 bases, leaving 5 bases not matched to a gene. Per the germline V gene, CDR1 is ENHRY and CDR2 is SYGVKD. CDR3 in amino acids: CAIRGGGPSTDTQYF. Written as DNA, the CDR3 is TGTGCCATCAGAGGCGGGGGGCCTAGCACAGATACGCAGTATTTT.

The chain employs TRBV14 and TRBJ2-5; maybe TRBD1 (5 bases). The V end lost 6 bases, the J end lost 7 bases, and 15 bases lay between the germline ends. Germline CDR1 reads SGHDN; CDR2 reads FVKESK. This CDR3 spans 13 amino acids. The CDR3 reads CASSITRVGTQYF. In DNA, the CDR3 is TGTGCCAGCAGTATAACCAGGGTCGGGACCCAGTACTTC.

The gene calls are TRBV7-3 and TRBJ1-2; 7 bases align to TRBD1. The CDR3 has 13 residues. Germline V gives CDR1 SGHTA, CDR2 FQGTGA. The J segment lost 8 bases and the V segment lost 2 bases, leaving 5 bases of the junction unmatched. CDR3 DNA: TGTGCCAGCAGCTTAGCACAGGGGAAGGGCTACACCTTC. This codes for CASSLAQGKGYTF.

The chain joins TRBV19 to TRBJ1-2; D is uncertain. The CDR3 is 16 amino acids. Germline assignment: CDR1 LNHDA and CDR2 SQIVND (reference sequence). V shed 3 bases and J shed 2 bases, with 16 bases lying between them. The DNA for the CDR3 is TGTGCCAGTAGTATTTCATCCGGGGTTCGGAACTATGGCTACACCTTC. This gives the protein CASSISSGVRNYGYTF.

J is TRBJ1-1 and V is TRBV2, with 7 bases fitting TRBD1. The V gene end was trimmed by 7 bases and the J gene end by 2 bases; junction bases not matched to a gene: 7. The CDR3 is made up of 14 amino acids. Per the germline V gene, CDR1 is SNHLY and CDR2 is FYNNEI. The CDR3 spells CASIRRDRNTEAFF. The CDR3 nucleotides are TGTGCCAGCATTAGACGGGACAGAAACACTGAAGCTTTCTTT.

The chain uses TRBV5-1 and TRBJ2-5, with 7 nucleotides matching TRBD2. V was pared by 4 bases and J by 10 bases, with 19 bases of the junction left unmatched. Germline V gene lookup returns CDR1 SGHRS and CDR2 YFSETQ. CDR3 length: 16 residues. CDR3 sequence (DNA): TGCGCCAGCAGCCCGGGGGGAAGGTCTATAAACTCTGTCCAGTACTTC. Amino acids: CASSPGGRSINSVQYF.

The V gene is TRBV29-1, the J gene TRBJ1-2, with a tentative D call TRBD1 (5 bases). V dropped 0 bases and J dropped 6 bases, with 11 bases sitting between them. The CDR3 runs to 13 residues. CDR1 is SQVTM, CDR2 ANQGSEA, per germline. The CDR3 region has the DNA TGCAGCGTTGAAGATCGGGGGGGTAATGGCTACACCTTC. Protein product: CSVEDRGGNGYTF.

J is TRBJ1-5 and V is TRBV7-9; TRBD1 agrees at 9 bases. The germline V gene has CDR1 SEHNR and CDR2 FQNEAQ (reference sequence). The CDR3 has 15 residues. Germline trimming cut 5 bases from V and 6 bases from J; bases unmatched to any gene: 8. Written as DNA, the CDR3 is TGTGCCAGCAGCCAGGTAGGGGACAGGGCTCAGCCCCAGCATTTT. Translated, it gives CASSQVGDRAQPQHF.

The rearrangement joins TRBV27 to TRBJ1-3; D ambiguous. Germline V lookup: CDR1 MNHEY, CDR2 SMNVEV (reference sequence). The CDR3 spans 12 residues. The germline V and J ends were trimmed by 6 bases and 4 bases, with 7 bases remaining between them. The CDR3 spells CASSRRGNTIYF. CDR3 nucleotides: TGTGCCAGCAGCCGCAGGGGAAACACCATATATTTT.